This T cell receptor beta chain derives from a study of blood T cells in healthy people across ages. V trimming: 7 bases; J trimming: 5 bases; junction bases outside the gene matches: 12. The germline gives CDR1 MDHEN, CDR2 SYDVKM. The CDR3 loop spans 15 amino acids. For the second PCR, which ran for about 6 to 11 cycles, a sample-barcoded 5' primer and a J-beta primer mix were used. All cDNA molecules were each tagged by a template-switch adaptor with 12 random nucleotides. Each CDR3 protein is one row after TCRdb ran MiXCR on the 5' RACE reads. The sample lists approximately 820,000 distinct CDR3 sequences, around 45% seen once, with roughly 19% in the top ten.

The chain uses TRBV28 and TRBJ2-5; 8 positions agree with TRBD1. Material for sequencing was blood. The source of this sequence is a man aged 55 to 70 in good health. The CDR3: CASTFKETGEETQYF. The CDR3 bases are TGTGCCAGCACCTTCAAGGAGACAGGGGAGGAGACCCAGTACTTC.